This entry is about one T cell receptor (beta chain). This entry belongs to a study of T cell responses to AZD1222 COVID-19 vaccine. Measured with immunoSEQ multiplex PCR; TCRdb has only the in-frame clones, and not every one. The sample has about 120,000 clones, about 90% seen once. CDR1 is LNHDA and CDR2 is SQIVND in the germline V gene (reference sequence). Deletions cut 6 bases from V and 1 base from J, with 6 bases between. The CDR3 covers 12 residues. Here the sequenced sample was peripheral blood, taken on day 0 of AZD1222 vaccination. The sequence came from an adult in good health. V usage is TRBV19 and J usage is TRBJ1-1, with D unclear. CDR3 coding DNA: TGTGCCAGTAGCGGCGGGAACACTGAAGCTTTCTTT. Translation: CASSGGNTEAFF.